A selection of T cell receptor beta chains follows, all from one sample in a study of T cells in Graves' hyperthyroidism and ophthalmopathy. TCRdb re-called the multiplex PCR reads through MiXCR, storing one row per CDR3 protein. The top ten hold about 35% of the sample, which has 660,000 or so distinct CDR3 sequences, 20% to 25% seen once. Material: blood. The receptors originated from a man younger than 45 with Graves' ophthalmopathy. CDR3s include the opening cysteine and the closing phenylalanine or tryptophan. The D gene is left open where the match is weak. Expanded clones get a size class; other rows say once, few or many, or leave the size out.

cdr3_nt cdr3_aa d_call j_call v_call clone_size
TGTGCCAGCTCACCACTGGAGGGATCCTACAATGAGCAGTTCTTC CASSPLEGSYNEQFF . TRBJ2-1 TRBV18 few
TGTGCCAGCAGCCCCGGGACTAGCGGGAGCCTAACCTACACAGATACGCAGTATTTT CASSPGTSGSLTYTDTQYF TRBD2 TRBJ2-3 TRBV7-9 .
TGTGCCAGCTCCTCGATGCAGCACACAGATACGCAGTATTTT CASSSMQHTDTQYF . TRBJ2-3 TRBV18 many
TGTGCCAGCAGCGGGGACAGGGGCTTCTATGGCTACACCTTC CASSGDRGFYGYTF TRBD1 TRBJ1-2 TRBV5-6 .
TGTGCCAGCAGCCAAGACGGCCAGGAGGGTGGATTGGAGACCCAGTACTTC CASSQDGQEGGLETQYF . TRBJ2-5 TRBV14 .
TGTGCCAGCAGTCTAGCCTACGGACGTAATGAAAAACTGTTTTTT CASSLAYGRNEKLFF . TRBJ1-4 TRBV12-3/TRBV12-4 many
TGTGCCACCAGCAGAGAACGGGTCTTCCAAGAGACCCAGTACTTC CATSRERVFQETQYF . TRBJ2-5 TRBV15 few
TGTGCCAGCAGCTTAGGACTGTCAGCTATGAACACTGAAGCTTTCTTT CASSLGLSAMNTEAFF . TRBJ1-1 TRBV7-9 .
TGTGCCAGCTCTGCTCGCACAGCCTACGAGCAGTACTTC CASSARTAYEQYF . TRBJ2-7 TRBV28 many
TGTGCCAGCAGCTTACGACTAGCGGACGGCTACAATGAGCAGTTCTTC CASSLRLADGYNEQFF TRBD2 TRBJ2-1 TRBV11-2 few
TGTGCCAGCAAAACGGGCACTAGCGGGGGGAATGAGCAGTTCTTC CASKTGTSGGNEQFF TRBD2 TRBJ2-1 TRBV28 many
TGTGCCAGCAGCGACGCAACAGTAGGAGCCTACAATGAGCAGTTCTTC CASSDATVGAYNEQFF . TRBJ2-1 TRBV5-6 few
TGTGCCAGCAGTACATGGGACCCAGTGGGGGAGACCCAGTACTTC CASSTWDPVGETQYF . TRBJ2-5 TRBV6-1 .
TGTGCCAGCAGCCAAAGGGGCTATCGAAACACCATATATTTT CASSQRGYRNTIYF . TRBJ1-3 TRBV11-2 many
TGTGCCAGCAGCATCACGGGAGGGGCCTCCTACGAGCAGTACTTC CASSITGGASYEQYF TRBD2 TRBJ2-7 TRBV4-2 .
TGTGCCAGCAGCCGGACAGGGCAAGGAAACACCATATATTTT CASSRTGQGNTIYF TRBD1 TRBJ1-3 TRBV11-3 .
TGCGCCAGCAGCTTACCTAGTAGTGAGCAGTTCTTC CASSLPSSEQFF . TRBJ2-1 TRBV5-1 few
TGTGCTAGCGGGGCTAGCGAGAACAATGAGCAGTTCTTC CASGASENNEQFF TRBD2 TRBJ2-1 TRBV7-7 few
TGTGCCAGCAGCTTAGACGGACTAGCGGGGAACAATGAGCAGTTCTTC CASSLDGLAGNNEQFF TRBD2 TRBJ2-1 TRBV11-2 many
TGTGCCGCATGGGAGCGGGAGGGAGGCAATGAGCAGTTCTTC CAAWEREGGNEQFF TRBD2 TRBJ2-1 TRBV10-3 few